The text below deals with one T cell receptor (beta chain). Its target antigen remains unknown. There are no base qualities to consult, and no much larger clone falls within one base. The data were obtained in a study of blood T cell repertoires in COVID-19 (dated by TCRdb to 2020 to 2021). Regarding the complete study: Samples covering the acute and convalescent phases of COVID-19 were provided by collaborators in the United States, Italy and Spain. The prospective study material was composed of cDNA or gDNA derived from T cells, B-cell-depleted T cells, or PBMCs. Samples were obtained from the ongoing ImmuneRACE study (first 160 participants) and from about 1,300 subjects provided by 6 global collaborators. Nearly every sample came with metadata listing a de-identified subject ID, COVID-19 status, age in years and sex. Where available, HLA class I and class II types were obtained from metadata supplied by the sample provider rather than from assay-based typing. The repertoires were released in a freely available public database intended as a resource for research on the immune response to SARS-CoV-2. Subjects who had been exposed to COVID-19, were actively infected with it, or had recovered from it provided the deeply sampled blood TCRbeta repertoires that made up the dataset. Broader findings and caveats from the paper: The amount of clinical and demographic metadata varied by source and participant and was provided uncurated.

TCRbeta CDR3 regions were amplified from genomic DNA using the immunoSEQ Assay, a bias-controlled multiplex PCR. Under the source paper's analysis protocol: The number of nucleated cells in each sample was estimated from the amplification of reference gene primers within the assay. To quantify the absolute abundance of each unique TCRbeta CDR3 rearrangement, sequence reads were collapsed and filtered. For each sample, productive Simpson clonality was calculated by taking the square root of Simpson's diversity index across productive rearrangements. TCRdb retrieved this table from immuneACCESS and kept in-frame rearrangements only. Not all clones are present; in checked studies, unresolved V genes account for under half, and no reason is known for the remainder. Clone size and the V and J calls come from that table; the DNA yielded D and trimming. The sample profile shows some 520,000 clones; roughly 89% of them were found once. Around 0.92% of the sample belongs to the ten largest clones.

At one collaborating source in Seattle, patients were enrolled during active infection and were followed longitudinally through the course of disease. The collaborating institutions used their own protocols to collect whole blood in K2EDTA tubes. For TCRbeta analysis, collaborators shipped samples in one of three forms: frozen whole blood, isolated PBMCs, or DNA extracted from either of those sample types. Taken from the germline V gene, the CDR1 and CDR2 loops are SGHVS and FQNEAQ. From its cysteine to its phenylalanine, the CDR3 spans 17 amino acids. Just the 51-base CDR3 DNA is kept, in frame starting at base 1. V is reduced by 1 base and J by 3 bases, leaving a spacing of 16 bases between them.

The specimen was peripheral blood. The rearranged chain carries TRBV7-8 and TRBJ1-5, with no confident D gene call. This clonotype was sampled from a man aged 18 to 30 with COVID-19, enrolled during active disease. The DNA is TGTGCCAGCAGCTTAGACTTTAGCGGGCAGCACAATCAGCCCCAGCATTTT. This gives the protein CASSLDFSGQHNQPQHF.